This is a list of T cell receptor beta chains from one sample in a study of T cells in Graves' hyperthyroidism and ophthalmopathy. TCRdb used MiXCR to reprocess the multiplex PCR reads, holding one entry per CDR3 protein. The data hold about 380,000 distinct CDR3 sequences, with approximately 18% observed a single time. The sequenced sample consisted of blood. These receptor sequences come from a man aged 18 to 29 with Graves' ophthalmopathy. CDR3s include the opening cysteine and the closing phenylalanine or tryptophan. D genes are given only for firm matches. The size field is filled for only some rows; it gives once, few, many or a size class.

V gene	D gene	clone size	J gene	CDR3 protein	CDR3 DNA
TRBV7-6	.	many	TRBJ2-3	CASSQYLSGSTDTQYF	TGTGCCAGCAGCCAATACCTTAGCGGATCGACAGATACGCAGTATTTT
TRBV29-1	.	few	TRBJ1-4	CSVLQGAANEKLFF	TGCAGCGTTCTTCAGGGAGCGGCTAATGAAAAACTGTTTTTT
TRBV12-3/TRBV12-4	TRBD2	.	TRBJ2-1	CASRPSGRGYEQFF	TGTGCCAGCAGACCAAGCGGGAGGGGGTATGAGCAGTTCTTC
TRBV2	TRBD1	.	TRBJ2-5	CASSGQTGGQETQYF	TGTGCCAGCAGTGGCCAGACAGGGGGCCAAGAGACCCAGTACTTC
TRBV5-1	TRBD2	many	TRBJ2-3	CASSQGLAGSTDTQYF	TGCGCCAGCAGCCAGGGACTAGCGGGGAGCACAGATACGCAGTATTTT
TRBV2	TRBD1	few	TRBJ2-5	CASSEQAGGAGETQYF	TGTGCCAGCAGTGAACAGGCAGGGGGCGCGGGAGAGACCCAGTACTTC
TRBV12-3/TRBV12-4	TRBD1	.	TRBJ1-6	CASRGDLTGTLHF	TGTGCCAGCAGGGGGGACCTGACAGGGACCCTCCACTTT
TRBV5-1	.	many	TRBJ1-1	CASSLLPPGVNTEAFF	TGCGCCAGCAGCTTGTTACCCCCGGGGGTGAACACTGAAGCTTTCTTT
TRBV10-2	.	.	TRBJ1-6	CASQLRQESPLHF	TGCGCCAGCCAACTAAGGCAGGAGTCACCCCTCCACTTT
TRBV19	.	many	TRBJ1-1	CASSTFGRARGTEAFF	TGTGCCAGTAGTACCTTTGGACGGGCTAGGGGCACTGAAGCTTTCTTT
TRBV7-9	TRBD1	many	TRBJ2-7	CASSLPSGTGGNEQYF	TGTGCCAGCAGCTTGCCCTCCGGGACAGGGGGAAACGAGCAGTACTTC
TRBV20-1	TRBD1	.	TRBJ1-5	CSASPGGTGQPQHF	TGCAGTGCTAGCCCAGGGGGCACGGGTCAGCCCCAGCATTTT
TRBV20-1	.	.	TRBJ1-3	CSARFSSGNTIYF	TGCAGTGCCCGGTTTTCCTCTGGAAACACCATATATTTT
TRBV4-1	.	few	TRBJ2-3	CASSQLRGFADTQYF	TGCGCCAGCAGCCAACTACGGGGGTTCGCAGATACGCAGTATTTT
TRBV20-1	.	once	TRBJ1-4	CSARTDYNEKLFF	TGCAGTGCTAGGACTGATTACAATGAAAAACTGTTTTTT
TRBV5-1	TRBD1	.	TRBJ2-3	CASSMGQGARTDTQYF	TGCGCCAGCAGCATGGGACAGGGAGCACGCACAGATACGCAGTATTTT
TRBV5-1	TRBD1	.	TRBJ2-2	CASSRDREFGELFF	TGCGCCAGCAGCAGGGACAGGGAATTTGGGGAGCTGTTTTTT
TRBV5-1	TRBD1	.	TRBJ1-2	CASSLGTQGASGYTF	TGCGCCAGCAGCTTGGGGACTCAGGGGGCTTCTGGCTACACCTTC
TRBV3-1	TRBD1	many	TRBJ2-2	CASSQGTGDTGELFF	TGTGCCAGCAGCCAAGGGACAGGAGACACCGGGGAGCTGTTTTTT
TRBV7-9	TRBD1	few	TRBJ2-2	CASSARDRVFDTGELFF	TGTGCCAGCAGCGCCCGGGACAGGGTGTTCGACACCGGGGAGCTGTTTTTT
TRBV5-4	.	.	TRBJ2-5	CASSLVGGLQETQYF	TGTGCCAGCAGCTTGGTCGGGGGGCTCCAAGAGACCCAGTACTTC
TRBV28	TRBD1	once	TRBJ2-1	CASSRPGTGFYNEQFF	TGTGCCAGCAGTCGCCCCGGGACAGGATTCTACAATGAGCAGTTCTTC
TRBV3-1	TRBD1	few	TRBJ2-2	CASSSRGTGSTGELFF	TGTGCCAGCTCAAGCCGGGGGACAGGGAGCACCGGGGAGCTGTTTTTT
TRBV2	TRBD2	many	TRBJ2-5	CASSRGTSGVLETQYF	TGTGCCAGCAGTAGGGGGACTAGCGGGGTTCTGGAGACCCAGTACTTC
TRBV19	.	few	TRBJ1-5	CASNEGGAVNQPQHF	TGTGCCAGCAACGAAGGGGGGGCGGTCAATCAGCCCCAGCATTTT
TRBV5-6	.	.	TRBJ2-2	CASSGWTGSGTGELFF	TGTGCCAGCAGCGGGTGGACGGGGTCGGGCACCGGGGAGCTGTTTTTT
TRBV2	.	many	TRBJ1-6	CASSESQESPLHF	TGTGCCAGCAGTGAATCCCAGGAATCTCCCCTCCACTTT
TRBV3-1	TRBD1	many	TRBJ1-4	CASSQGGTTGEKLFF	TGTGCCAGCAGCCAAGGTGGGACGACAGGGGAAAAACTGTTTTTT
TRBV6-6	TRBD1	many	TRBJ2-5	CASSYRTGSTETQYF	TGTGCCAGCAGTTACAGGACAGGGTCCACGGAGACCCAGTACTTC
TRBV20-1	.	many	TRBJ2-3	CSARASTPTTQYF	TGCAGTGCTAGAGCCTCGACTCCTACTACGCAGTATTTT
TRBV28	.	many	TRBJ1-2	CASSFGGATYGYTF	TGTGCCAGCAGTTTTGGGGGCGCCACCTATGGCTACACCTTC